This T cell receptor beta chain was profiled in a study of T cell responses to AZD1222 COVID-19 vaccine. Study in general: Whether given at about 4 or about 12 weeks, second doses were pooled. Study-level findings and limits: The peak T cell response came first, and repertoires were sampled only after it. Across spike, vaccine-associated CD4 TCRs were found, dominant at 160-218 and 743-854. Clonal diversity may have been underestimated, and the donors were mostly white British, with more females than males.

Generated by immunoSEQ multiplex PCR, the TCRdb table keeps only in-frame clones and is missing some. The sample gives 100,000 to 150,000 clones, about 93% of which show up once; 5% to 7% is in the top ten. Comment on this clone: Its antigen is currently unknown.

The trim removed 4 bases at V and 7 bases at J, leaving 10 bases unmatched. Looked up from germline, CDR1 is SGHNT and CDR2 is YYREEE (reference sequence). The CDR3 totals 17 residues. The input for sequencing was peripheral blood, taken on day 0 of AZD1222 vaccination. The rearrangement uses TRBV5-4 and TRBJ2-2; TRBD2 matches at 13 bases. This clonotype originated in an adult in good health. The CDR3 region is CASSPGLAGVLDGELFF. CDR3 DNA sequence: TGTGCCAGCAGCCCTGGACTAGCGGGAGTGTTGGACGGGGAGCTGTTTTTT.